This entry features one T cell receptor (beta chain) sequence. The sample is drawn from a study of blood T cell repertoires in COVID-19. Study-wide background: The United States, Italy and Spain provided the acute and convalescent COVID-19 samples. T cells, B-cell-depleted T cells, or PBMCs provided the cDNA or gDNA that served as material.

Participants, 18 to 89 years old, spanned approximately 26 US areas. Clinical histories supplied by participants themselves formed the basis of cohort assignment. Libraries were prepared by immunoSEQ multiplex PCR; TCRdb keeps only in-frame clonotypes and omits some of them. The table has 300,000 to 400,000 clones, around 85% seen once. This CDR3 has 13 residues. Trimming cost V 3 bases and J 4 bases, with 6 bases left between them. The sequence derives from a woman in her thirties or forties with acute COVID-19. The chain is built from TRBV12-3 or TRBV12-4 and TRBJ1-4, with a weak D call TRBD1 (5 bases). The sample consisted of PBMCs or T cells enriched from blood (not recorded which). The CDR3 sequence is CASSLGLNEKLFF. DNA of the CDR3: TGTGCCAGCAGTTTGGGGCTTAATGAAAAACTGTTTTTT.